Presented here are 16 T cell receptor beta chains from one specimen sequenced in a study of blood T cell repertoires in COVID-19. This table comes from immunoSEQ multiplex PCR, and its TCRdb copy is limited to in-frame clones, with some not included. The table includes approximately 22,000 clones, approximately 91% detected once. The source material was peripheral blood. The receptor source for this set is a woman aged 70 to 79 with active COVID-19.

This rearrangement joins TRBV4-1 to TRBJ2-2, with TRBD2 identical over 11 bases. CDR1 and CDR2 (germline): MGHRA, YSYEKL. The CDR3 length is 17 residues. V gave up 3 bases and J gave up 6 bases; unmatched junction bases: 9. CDR3 amino acids: CASSQLLAGVTPGELFF. The CDR3, as DNA: TGCGCCAGCAGCCAGTTACTAGCGGGAGTGACGCCCGGGGAGCTGTTTTTT.

This chain joins TRBV6-5 and TRBJ1-1, with D possibly being TRBD1 (6 bases). The CDR3 contains 14 residues. Germline CDR1 is MNHEY and CDR2 is SVGAGI. V lost 7 bases and J 6 bases, leaving 18 bases between the germline ends. The CDR3, as DNA: TGTGCCAGCACTCCTTCCACCGGGACATCTGAAGCTTTCTTT. Protein product: CASTPSTGTSEAFF.

The chain has TRBV5-1 and TRBJ2-5; D possibly corresponds to TRBD2 (6 bases). This CDR3 comprises 14 residues. CDR1 is SGHRS and CDR2 is YFSETQ in the germline V gene. Trimming removed 3 bases from V and 1 base from J, with 10 bases in between. In DNA form, the CDR3 reads TGCGCCAGCAGCTCTGGCGGGGTCCAAGAGACCCAGTACTTC. Amino acids: CASSSGGVQETQYF.

The CDR3 spells CASSQRGGAPGELFF. CDR3 coding DNA: TGTGCCAGCAGCCAGAGAGGGGGCGCCCCCGGGGAGCTGTTTTTT. The J gene is TRBJ2-2, the V gene TRBV9; TRBD1 aligns across 7 bases. The CDR3 loop spans 15 amino acids. V gave up 4 bases and J gave up 6 bases; unmatched junction bases: 9. The V gene's germline CDR1 is SGDLS and CDR2 YYNGEE.

The rearrangement links TRBV5-8 to TRBJ2-7, with TRBD2 matching 11 bases. V gave up 0 bases and J gave up 6 bases; unmatched junction bases: 8. There are 16 residues in the CDR3. The V gene's germline CDR1 is SGHTS and CDR2 YDEGEE. CDR3 sequence: CASSLEATSGIVEQYF. The DNA of the CDR3 is TGTGCCAGCAGCTTGGAGGCGACTAGCGGGATTGTCGAGCAGTACTTC.

The J gene is TRBJ2-1, the V gene TRBV7-2; TRBD2 agrees at 11 bases. Unmatched junction bases numbered 3, after V lost 1 base and J lost 4 bases. The CDR3 has 16 residues. Germline lookup yields CDR1 SGHTA and CDR2 FQGNSA. This CDR3 reads CASSLELAGGYNEQFF. In DNA form, the CDR3 reads TGTGCCAGCAGCTTAGAGTTAGCGGGAGGGTACAATGAGCAGTTCTTC. The entire variable domain, with the rest obtained from reference TRBV7-2 and TRBJ2-1, is as follows: GAGVSQSPSNKVTEKGKDVELRCDPISGHTALYWYRQSLGQGLEFLIYFQGNSAPDKSGLPSDRFSAERTGGSVSTLTIQRTQQEDSAVYLCASSLELAGGYNEQFFGPGTRLTVL.

The J gene is TRBJ2-3, the V gene TRBV10-3; TRBD2 is a possible D gene (7 bases). Germline V gene lookup returns CDR1 ENHRY and CDR2 SYGVKD. The V end was cut by 6 bases, the J end by 3 bases, with 22 bases between. The CDR3 is made up of 17 amino acids. CDR3 sequence: CAISPITGRGSTDTQYF. In DNA, the CDR3 is TGTGCCATCAGCCCCATAACAGGGCGGGGGTCAACAGATACGCAGTATTTT.

The CDR3 loop reads CAISEQLGAKGYTF. The CDR3 DNA follows: TGTGCCATCAGTGAACAGTTGGGGGCGAAAGGCTACACCTTC. This chain links TRBV10-3 with TRBJ1-2; possible D gene TRBD1, 6 bases. Germline loops: CDR1 ENHRY, CDR2 SYGVKD. The germline V and J ends were trimmed by 3 bases and 8 bases, with 16 bases remaining between them. This CDR3 has 14 residues.

The rearrangement joins TRBV4-2 to TRBJ2-1; 7 positions match TRBD1. Germline V lookup: CDR1 LGHNA, CDR2 YNFKEQ. This CDR3 is built from 15 residues. The V segment lost 2 bases and the J segment 3 bases; nucleotides outside the gene matches: 4. CDR3 residues: CASSQRTGLYNEQFF. The CDR3 DNA reads as TGTGCCAGCAGCCAACGGACAGGACTCTACAATGAGCAGTTCTTC.

The chain carries TRBV9 and TRBJ1-2, with D perhaps matching TRBD1 (5 bases). The CDR3 runs 15 residues. The V end lost 4 bases, the J end lost 4 bases, and 17 bases lay between the germline ends. Germline V gives CDR1 SGDLS, CDR2 YYNGEE. CDR3 protein: CASSLDTGGPYGYTF. In DNA form, the CDR3 reads TGTGCCAGCAGCTTGGACACCGGCGGCCCCTATGGCTACACCTTC. The full variable domain, in which reference TRBV9 and TRBJ1-2 provide the parts outside the CDR3, is DSGVTQTPKHLITATGQRVTLRCSPRSGDLSVYWYQQSLDQGLQFLIQYYNGEERAKGNILERFSAQQFPDLHSELNLSSLELGDSALYFCASSLDTGGPYGYTFGSGTRLTVV.

The chain couples TRBV29-1 to TRBJ1-3; the match to TRBD1 covers 7 bases. The junction had 11 bases not matched to a gene; V was cut back by 6 bases and J by 0 bases. CDR1 is SQVTM and CDR2 is ANQGSEA in the germline V gene. This CDR3 region has 16 residues. This CDR3 is CSVSLGTEVSGNTIYF. The CDR3 bases are TGCAGCGTCTCCCTGGGGACAGAGGTCTCTGGAAACACCATATATTTT.

The chain employs TRBV29-1 and TRBJ1-2; D remains ambiguous. The CDR3 spans 11 residues. The germline V gene has CDR1 SQVTM and CDR2 ANQGSEA. V lost 7 bases, J lost 8 bases, and 14 bases lay in between. The CDR3 spells CSAIRGTGYTF. The CDR3, as DNA: TGCAGCGCCATCCGAGGCACCGGCTACACCTTC. Combining the CDR3 with reference TRBV29-1 and TRBJ1-2 gives the whole variable domain SAVISQKPSRDICQRGTSLTIQCQVDSQVTMMFWYRQQPGQSLTLIATANQGSEATYESGFVIDKFPISRPNLTFSTLTVSNMSPEDSSIYLCSAIRGTGYTFGSGTRLTVV.

The sample holds one count of this clone. The gene calls are TRBV9 and TRBJ2-3, with 15 bases that match TRBD2. This CDR3 has 17 amino acids. V gave up 4 bases and J gave up 2 bases; unmatched junction bases: 5. Germline lookup yields CDR1 SGDLS and CDR2 YYNGEE. CDR3 region: CASSPGLAGGITDTQYF. The CDR3 DNA reads as TGTGCCAGCAGCCCAGGACTAGCGGGAGGGATCACAGATACGCAGTATTTT.

The chain links TRBV5-1 to TRBJ2-1, with 8 bases that match TRBD2. The CDR3 spans 15 residues. J lost 14 bases, V lost 0 bases, and 13 bases had no gene match. CDR1 SGHRS and CDR2 YFSETQ come from the germline V gene. CDR3 residues: CASSLAGSPAGDKFF. CDR3 DNA: TGCGCCAGCAGCTTGGCCGGGAGTCCAGCGGGAGATAAGTTCTTC.

This clone has more than one count but fewer than ten. The rearrangement links TRBV7-9 to TRBJ1-6; TRBD1 might be the D (5 bases). The CDR3 sequence is 16 residues long. V was cut by 4 bases and J by 4 bases, with 14 bases left in between. Germline V gene lookup returns CDR1 SEHNR and CDR2 FQNEAQ (reference sequence). The CDR3 region is CASSSDLTGYNSPLHF. CDR3 sequence (DNA): TGTGCCAGCAGCTCAGACTTAACAGGATATAATTCACCCCTCCACTTT.

This chain connects TRBV19 to TRBJ2-7, with 10 bases matching TRBD1. After removal of 6 bases from V and 6 bases from J, the junction contained 14 bases not matched to a gene. The germline CDR1 and CDR2 sequences are LNHDA and SQIVND (reference sequence). The CDR3 loop spans 16 amino acids. The CDR3 sequence: CASRAGNSGQGFEQYF. In DNA, the CDR3 is TGTGCCAGTAGAGCGGGGAATTCGGGACAGGGGTTCGAGCAGTACTTC.